This is a list of T cell receptor beta chains from one sample in a study of blood T cell repertoires in COVID-19. Assay used: immunoSEQ multiplex PCR; TCRdb lists only in-frame clones, some missing. Counted here are roughly 160,000 clones, around 83% occurring once; the ten biggest clones make up 0.99%. Sequencing was carried out using peripheral blood. The receptors originated from a man between 18 and 29 years old with acute or convalescent COVID-19. CDR3s include the opening cysteine and the closing phenylalanine or tryptophan. The D gene is left open where the match is weak. Clone size is stated in some rows and not others, as once, few, many or a class when expanded.

D gene	V gene	J gene	clone size	CDR3 DNA	CDR3 protein
NA	TRBV30	TRBJ1-5	NA	TGTGCCTGGAGTTTCACCAGGGACAATCAGCCCCAGCATTTT	CAWSFTRDNQPQHF
NA	TRBV29-1	TRBJ1-3	NA	TGCAGCGTTGAAGGTCAATGGGGTCAGGGAAGCTCTGGAAACACCATATATTTT	CSVEGQWGQGSSGNTIYF
TRBD1	TRBV6-6	TRBJ1-2	NA	TGTGCCAGCAGTGACAGGGGGATAAATGGCTACACCTTC	CASSDRGINGYTF
TRBD1	TRBV18	TRBJ1-1	once	TGTGCCAGCTCACCACCTACAGGGGGCCCCATGAACACTGAAGCTTTCTTT	CASSPPTGGPMNTEAFF
TRBD2	TRBV24-1	TRBJ2-5	once	TGTGCCACCAGTGATTCCTCCGGGACTAGCCAAGAGACCCAGTACTTC	CATSDSSGTSQETQYF
TRBD1	TRBV7-2	TRBJ1-2	few	TGTGCCAGCAGCTCCGAACAGGGGGCCTATGGCTACACCTTC	CASSSEQGAYGYTF
NA	TRBV29-1	TRBJ1-1	once	TGCAGCGTTGTTGGGCCGGGGGGCACTGAAGCTTTCTTT	CSVVGPGGTEAFF
NA	TRBV2	TRBJ1-5	NA	TGTGCCAGCAGCGAACAGGGTTATCAGCCCCAGCATTTT	CASSEQGYQPQHF
TRBD2	TRBV5-1	TRBJ2-5	few	TGCGCCAGCAGCCCTGGACTAGCGGGGGGGAGGTACCAAGAGACCCAGTACTTC	CASSPGLAGGRYQETQYF
NA	TRBV5-6	TRBJ1-1	NA	TGTGCCAGCAGCACAGGGACACCGAACACTGAAGCTTTCTTT	CASSTGTPNTEAFF
NA	TRBV11-2	TRBJ1-2	few	TGTGCCAGCAGCGCCAGTTACACTAACTATGGCTACACCTTC	CASSASYTNYGYTF
NA	TRBV7-2	TRBJ2-4	NA	TGTGCCAGCAGCCGGGAGGGGACAGCAGCCAAAAACATTCAGTACTTC	CASSREGTAAKNIQYF
TRBD1	TRBV4-1	TRBJ2-1	NA	TGCGCCAGCAGCCCTACATTAGGACAGGGGAGGAGGAATGAGCAGTTCTTC	CASSPTLGQGRRNEQFF
TRBD1	TRBV9	TRBJ2-2	NA	TGTGCCAGCAGCGTAAGGGGGCGGAACACCGGGGAGCTGTTTTTT	CASSVRGRNTGELFF
NA	TRBV2	TRBJ2-2	NA	TGTGCCAGCAGTGCGGTGACAAGAAACACCGGGGAGCTGTTTTTT	CASSAVTRNTGELFF
NA	TRBV5-1	TRBJ2-1	NA	TGCGCCAGCAGCGACACCCCCGATAGGAATGAGCAGTTCTTC	CASSDTPDRNEQFF
TRBD1	TRBV6-4	TRBJ2-1	NA	TGTGCCAGCAGCGGACAGGGAGGTGGTGAGCAGTTCTTC	CASSGQGGGEQFF
NA	TRBV4-1	TRBJ1-2	NA	TGCGCCAGCAGCCAAGGAGGAGGACAGCTCTATGGCTACACCTTC	CASSQGGGQLYGYTF
TRBD1	TRBV5-1	TRBJ2-3	NA	TGCGCCAGCAGCTCGAGGACAGGTACTTCTAGCACAGATACGCAGTATTTT	CASSSRTGTSSTDTQYF
TRBD2	TRBV11-2	TRBJ2-2	NA	TGTGCCAGCAGCCCTAGCGGGGGAAACACCGGGGAGCTGTTTTTT	CASSPSGGNTGELFF
NA	TRBV7-2	TRBJ2-6	NA	TGTGCCAGCAGCTTGTATTCGTCAGGGGCCCCATCTGGGGCCAACGTCCTGACTTTC	CASSLYSSGAPSGANVLTF
NA	TRBV11-2	TRBJ2-5	NA	TGTGCCAGCAGCCCACAAGAGACCCAGTACTTC	CASSPQETQYF
NA	TRBV30	TRBJ1-1	NA	TGTGCCTGGAGCGCCGACCCTGAGGCTGAAGCTTTCTTT	CAWSADPEAEAFF
TRBD1	TRBV7-9	TRBJ1-2	NA	TGTGCCAGCAGCTCCTCCGACAGGGTGGATGGCTACACCTTC	CASSSSDRVDGYTF
NA	TRBV24-1	TRBJ1-6	NA	TGTGCCACCAGATCAACGAGCTCTCAAGCGAATTCACCCCTCCACTTT	CATRSTSSQANSPLHF
TRBD2	TRBV6-5	TRBJ2-5	NA	TGTGCCAGCAGCTTCGGACTAGCGGGGGGCCAAACCCAGTACTTC	CASSFGLAGGQTQYF
NA	TRBV7-3	TRBJ2-2	NA	TGTGCCAGCAGCCAGGGTGTTACGGACACCGGGGAGCTGTTTTTT	CASSQGVTDTGELFF
TRBD1	TRBV3-1/TRBV3-2	TRBJ2-4	NA	TGTGCCAGCAGCCAAGGCACAGGGGTAGCCAAAAACATTCAGTACTTC	CASSQGTGVAKNIQYF
TRBD2	TRBV9	TRBJ2-2	NA	TGTGCCAGCAGCCTGCGACAGCGGGGGACCGGGGAGCTGTTTTTT	CASSLRQRGTGELFF
TRBD1	TRBV6-1	TRBJ1-6	NA	TGTGCCAGCAGTGAAGGGTCAGGGGGACGAAATTCACCCCTCCACTTT	CASSEGSGGRNSPLHF
NA	TRBV6-7	TRBJ1-3	NA	TGTGCCGATAAGGTTGGCAGGGCAAACACCATATATTTT	CADKVGRANTIYF
NA	TRBV21-1	TRBJ2-3	NA	TGTGCCAGCATAAAATACCGGGACAGGGCGGCAGATACGCAGTATTTT	CASIKYRDRAADTQYF
NA	TRBV18	TRBJ1-1	NA	TGTGCCAGCTCACCCCGGGAGGGGGTCACTGAAGCTTTCTTT	CASSPREGVTEAFF
NA	TRBV5-1	TRBJ1-2	NA	TGCGCCAGCAGCTTGGAGTGGACACCTGTGGGCTACACCTTC	CASSLEWTPVGYTF
TRBD1	TRBV19	TRBJ2-2	NA	TGTGCCAGTGCCCCGACAGGGGGCGCGGCCGGGGAGCTGTTTTTT	CASAPTGGAAGELFF
TRBD1	TRBV5-4	TRBJ1-2	NA	TGTGCCAGCAGCTTCCTCGACAGGGGCGTCGATGGCTACACCTTC	CASSFLDRGVDGYTF
NA	TRBV25-1	TRBJ2-1	NA	TGTGCCAGCAGTGAACGCGTTGGGAGCAATGAGCAGTTCTTC	CASSERVGSNEQFF
NA	TRBV28	TRBJ1-6	NA	TGTGCCAGCAGGACACGCTTAAGGTCACCCCTCCACTTT	CASRTRLRSPLHF
TRBD2	TRBV7-9	TRBJ2-2	NA	TGTGCCAGCAGCCCACAACTAGCGGGGGGGCGATATCACACCGGGGAGCTGTTTTTT	CASSPQLAGGRYHTGELFF
NA	TRBV4-1	TRBJ1-6	few	TGCGCCAGCAGCCAAGCCTTCTCGGGGGACGGAAATTCACCCCTCCACTTT	CASSQAFSGDGNSPLHF
TRBD1	TRBV25-1	TRBJ1-4	NA	TGTGCCAGCAGTGATCCAGGGGGCCTTAATGAAAAACTGTTTTTT	CASSDPGGLNEKLFF
TRBD1	TRBV5-5	TRBJ1-2	NA	TGTGCCAGCAGCACACCAGGGGGCTGGAGCTATGGCTACACCTTC	CASSTPGGWSYGYTF
NA	TRBV29-1	TRBJ1-5	NA	TGCAGCGTGGGGGGGGAAGGCCAGCCCCAGCATTTT	CSVGGEGQPQHF
TRBD1	TRBV30	TRBJ1-2	NA	TGTGCCTGGAGTGTACAACAGGGGGCGGCTGGCTACACCTTC	CAWSVQQGAAGYTF
TRBD1	TRBV29-1	TRBJ1-5	once	TGCAGCCCTTTCCGGGAGAGGCAGGGGGCTATGCATCAGCCCCAGCATTTT	CSPFRERQGAMHQPQHF
NA	TRBV28	TRBJ1-6	NA	TGTGCCAGCAGTTTATCAGGGTTCACAGGGCCCGCCGCTGATAATTCACCCCTCCACTTT	CASSLSGFTGPAADNSPLHF
TRBD1	TRBV2	TRBJ2-1	NA	TGTGCCAGCAGTTACCTGGGGACAGACCCCACGGAGCAGTTCTTC	CASSYLGTDPTEQFF
TRBD1	TRBV5-1	TRBJ2-1	NA	TGCGCCAGCAGCTTGGGGGGGACAGCGCAAAATGAGCAGTTCTTC	CASSLGGTAQNEQFF